This T cell receptor (beta chain) was sequenced in a study of T cells after posttransplantation cyclophosphamide. The naive gate required viable CD3+CD4+ or CD3+CD8+ cells with CCR7+CD45RA+CD45RO-CD95-CD27+CD28+ phenotype. As concerns this clone: Its antigen is not identified. The germline gene is not matched at one end of the junction; a read error may be the cause.

Study-level findings and limits: Blood and skin or GI T cell repertoires showed limited TRB overlap. Donor CD8+ memory clones often dominated recipient blood repertoires at later times.

TCRdb keeps only in-frame clones here, not all; method: immunoSEQ multiplex PCR. Altogether tens of thousands of clones are present, over 95% being singletons, with the ten largest covering around 0.14%. The origin of this receptor is a man aged 50-60 years in good health, CMV-negative, and a related stem cell transplant donor. What was sequenced was naive CD4+ T cells sorted from PBMCs.

The DNA for the CDR3 is TGCGCCAGCAGCTTGGGAGACAGGGTCGTGGAGGGAATCTTC. Amino acid sequence: CASSLGDRVVEGIF. This sequence joins TRBV5-1 and TRBJ2-7; a weak D match, TRBD1 (7 bases). The CDR3 runs to 14 residues. The germline V gene has CDR1 SGHRS and CDR2 YFSETQ.